The 29 T cell receptor beta chains below come from one sample, sequenced in a study of STAT3 mutations in large granular lymphocyte leukemia. Broader study findings: At least one immunodominant TCR beta clonotype appeared in every T-cell large granular lymphocyte leukemia patient.

TCRdb's table, derived via immunoSEQ multiplex PCR, lists solely in-frame clones and lacks some. This sample yields approximately 11,000 clones, of which 65% to 90% are seen a single time; 80% to 90% belongs to the top ten. Antigen specificity for these receptors is unknown. The specimen sequenced was peripheral blood mononuclear cells. These receptors came from a man older than 75 with T-cell large granular lymphocyte leukemia. Some clones in this sample may be carry-over from other donors' samples.

The chain joins TRBV7-8 to TRBJ2-7; D is uncertain. Trimming shortened V by 1 base and J by 8 bases, and 12 bases separated the two germline ends. The V gene's germline CDR1 is SGHVS and CDR2 FQNEAQ. The length of the CDR3 is 13 residues. The CDR3 reads CASSLEAKKKQYF. The DNA for the CDR3 is TGTGCCAGCAGCTTAGAAGCAAAGAAGAAGCAGTACTTC.

The rearrangement uses TRBV18 and TRBJ2-5, with D unclear. The CDR3 covers 14 residues. V was clipped by 0 bases and J by 2 bases, with 7 bases between them. In germline, CDR1 is KGHSH, CDR2 LQKENI. The CDR3: CASSPPAAQETQYF. The CDR3 DNA reads as TGTGCCAGCTCACCACCTGCAGCTCAAGAGACCCAGTACTTC.

The chain joins TRBV10-3 to TRBJ1-1; D gene uncertain. The CDR3 is 14 amino acids. The germline CDR1 and CDR2 sequences are ENHRY and SYGVKD. V gave up 3 bases and J gave up 6 bases, with 14 bases separating them. CDR3: CAISDTSGGSEAFF. The CDR3 DNA reads as TGTGCCATCAGTGACACCTCTGGCGGTTCTGAAGCTTTCTTT.

This clone came up once. In DNA, the CDR3 is TGCGCCAGCAGGGAGGGTGGCAACACTGAAGCTTTCTTT. This translates into CASREGGNTEAFF. The chain joins TRBV10-2 to TRBJ1-1; no reliable D call. V lost 6 bases and J 2 bases, leaving 10 bases between the germline ends. This CDR3 contains 13 residues. CDR1 is WSHSY, CDR2 SAAADI, per germline.

CDR3 DNA sequence: TGTGCCAGCTCACTGGGGCCAGGGCGCTCTGGAAACACCATATATTTT. Its translation: CASSLGPGRSGNTIYF. The rearrangement links TRBV18 to TRBJ1-3; D perhaps matches TRBD1 (5 bases). Germline loops: CDR1 KGHSH, CDR2 LQKENI. Trimming took 4 bases from V and 0 from J, leaving 13 bases between them. The CDR3 is 16 residues long.

This CDR3 is CASSMADRDSNEKLFF. In nucleotides, the CDR3 is TGTGCCAGCAGCATGGCGGACAGGGATAGTAATGAAAAACTGTTTTTT. The gene calls are TRBV28 and TRBJ1-4; 8 nucleotides match TRBD1. Germline V CDR1 and CDR2: MDHEN, SYDVKM. The J segment lost 4 bases and the V segment lost 6 bases, leaving 10 bases of the junction unmatched. CDR3 size: 16 residues.

CDR3 in amino acids: CASSANRNRNTEAFF. The DNA for the CDR3 is TGTGCCAGCAGCGCTAATAGGAACAGGAACACTGAAGCTTTCTTT. The chain links TRBV5-4 to TRBJ1-1; no definite D call. Germline V CDR1 and CDR2: SGHNT, YYREEE (reference sequence). The CDR3 covers 15 residues. V was cut by 4 bases and J by 1 base, with 14 bases left in between.

The chain is built from TRBV15 and TRBJ1-2; D is unclear. Germline lookup yields CDR1 LNHNV and CDR2 YYDKDF (reference sequence). V gave up 3 bases and J gave up 3 bases, with 8 bases separating them. CDR3 length equals 13 residues. The CDR3 region has the DNA TGTGCCACCAGCAGGGACGATTACTATGGCTACACCTTC. Protein sequence: CATSRDDYYGYTF.

The V call is TRBV4-1, the J call TRBJ1-2; no firm D call. The CDR3 totals 14 residues. V lost 2 bases, J lost 7 bases, and 14 bases lay in between. Germline assignment: CDR1 MGHRA and CDR2 YSYEKL. The CDR3 loop reads CASSQMVNAGGYTF. The DNA for the CDR3 is TGCGCCAGCAGCCAAATGGTTAACGCGGGTGGCTACACCTTC.

The V gene is TRBV6-5, the J gene TRBJ2-7, with 11 bases fitting TRBD2. From germline, CDR1 is MNHEY and CDR2 SVGAGI. This CDR3 has 15 residues. The V and J ends lost 7 bases and 0 bases, in that order; junction bases with no gene match: 5. The CDR3 sequence: CASTLAGGSSYEQYF. Here the CDR3 DNA reads TGTGCCAGCACCCTAGCGGGGGGAAGCTCCTACGAGCAGTACTTC.

The rearrangement joins TRBV6-1 to TRBJ1-1, with D tentatively TRBD1 (6 bases). The CDR3 covers 14 residues. Germline loops: CDR1 MNHNS, CDR2 SASEGT. Trimming took 4 bases from V and 1 from J, leaving 10 bases between them. The CDR3 is CASSVTRGNTEAFF. For the CDR3, the DNA is TGTGCCAGCAGTGTAACCAGGGGGAACACTGAAGCTTTCTTT.

The CDR3 DNA is TGCAGCGTTCTTGGACAGGGCGGTGACCGACTGTTTTTT. Translation: CSVLGQGGDRLFF. J is TRBJ1-4 and V is TRBV29-1; TRBD1 matches at 8 bases. This CDR3 has 13 amino acids. Germline CDR1 SQVTM, CDR2 ANQGSEA. The ends lost 5 bases at V and 13 bases at J; junction bases unmatched: 12.

The CDR3: CASSIGASGNEQYF. In DNA form, the CDR3 reads TGTGCCAGTAGTATAGGAGCTTCGGGGAACGAGCAGTACTTC. V is TRBV19 and J is TRBJ2-7; TRBD2 might be the D (5 bases). Looked up from germline, CDR1 is LNHDA and CDR2 is SQIVND (reference sequence). The CDR3 consists of 14 residues. The V and J ends lost 1 base and 5 bases respectively, with 12 bases between them.

The rearrangement links TRBV5-1 to TRBJ1-6; 7 positions match TRBD1. The CDR3 loop spans 14 amino acids. CDR1 and CDR2 (germline): SGHRS, YFSETQ. V shed 2 bases and J 7 bases; nucleotides not matched to a gene: 3. CDR3 coding DNA: TGCGCCAGCAGCTTACAGGGGCCGAATTCACCCCTCCACTTT. Protein sequence: CASSLQGPNSPLHF. The full variable domain, completed using reference TRBV5-1 and TRBJ1-6, is KAGVTQTPRYLIKTRGQQVTLSCSPISGHRSVSWYQQTPGQGLQFLFEYFSETQRNKGNFPGRFSGRQFSNSRSEMNVSTLELGDSALYLCASSLQGPNSPLHFGNGTRLTVT.

This clone was recorded once. The chain carries TRBV9 and TRBJ1-3; TRBD1 is a possible D gene (5 bases). The CDR3 runs 15 residues. Germline loops: CDR1 SGDLS, CDR2 YYNGEE. The V and J ends lost 3 bases and 2 bases respectively, with 12 bases between them. The CDR3 DNA reads as TGTGCCAGCAGCGACAGGATGGCAACTGGAAACACCATATATTTT. Its translation is CASSDRMATGNTIYF.

There are many counts of this clone. The chain has TRBV6-5 and TRBJ2-7, with TRBD1 identical over 11 bases. CDR1 MNHEY and CDR2 SVGAGI come from the germline V gene. V was pared by 5 bases and J by 6 bases, with 6 bases of the junction left unmatched. The CDR3 length is 14 residues. Here the CDR3 reads CASSDGTGGIEQYF. As DNA, the CDR3 is TGTGCCAGCAGTGACGGGACAGGGGGGATCGAGCAGTACTTC.

The CDR3 is CAISGTTGNTEAFF. CDR3 nucleotides: TGTGCCATCAGTGGTACTACAGGGAACACTGAAGCTTTCTTT. The V and J genes are TRBV10-3 and TRBJ1-1; D may be TRBD1 (5 bases). The germline CDR1 and CDR2 sequences are ENHRY and SYGVKD. This CDR3 spans 14 amino acids. Trimming removed 4 bases from V and 1 base from J, with 10 bases in between.

V is TRBV27 and J is TRBJ1-2, with D unresolved. The germline CDR1 and CDR2 sequences are MNHEY and SMNVEV (reference sequence). This CDR3 comprises 15 residues. V lost 3 bases and J lost 6, with 17 bases in between. CDR3 bases: TGTGCCAGCAGTTTCCTAACCTCAGTTTCGGATGGCTACACCTTC. It translates to CASSFLTSVSDGYTF.

The gene calls are TRBV7-2 and TRBJ2-5, with D perhaps matching TRBD2 (6 bases). The V end lost 6 bases, the J end lost 4 bases, and 15 bases lay between the germline ends. Germline V lookup: CDR1 SGHTA, CDR2 FQGNSA. This CDR3 has 14 amino acids. CDR3 sequence (DNA): TGTGCCAGCAGAGACGCCCGGAGGGCAGAGACCCAGTACTTC. Translation gives CASRDARRAETQYF.

This clone was recorded once. The rearrangement joins TRBV5-1 to TRBJ2-3, with D perhaps TRBD2 (6 bases). The V gene's germline CDR1 is SGHRS and CDR2 YFSETQ. This CDR3 region has 16 residues. The V end was cut by 4 bases, the J end by 4 bases, with 19 bases between. CDR3 residues: CASSPEGRYAADTQYF. DNA for the CDR3: TGCGCCAGCAGCCCGGAGGGACGGTATGCCGCAGATACGCAGTATTTT.

The V and J genes are TRBV7-2 and TRBJ1-2, with TRBD1 as a possible D gene (5 bases). Per germline, CDR1 SGHTA and CDR2 FQGNSA. The CDR3 is 16 amino acids. Trimming removed 3 bases from V and 6 bases from J, with 20 bases in between. The CDR3 protein is CASSFTLPAVGDGYTF. As DNA, the CDR3 is TGTGCCAGCAGCTTCACCTTACCCGCGGTAGGGGATGGCTACACCTTC. The full variable domain, with the rest looked up from reference TRBV7-2 and TRBJ1-2, is GAGVSQSPSNKVTEKGKDVELRCDPISGHTALYWYRQSLGQGLEFLIYFQGNSAPDKSGLPSDRFSAERTGGSVSTLTIQRTQQEDSAVYLCASSFTLPAVGDGYTFGSGTRLTVV.

The chain links TRBV9 to TRBJ2-7; 7 nucleotides line up with TRBD1. The CDR3 has 12 residues. Trimming took 4 bases from V and 6 from J; bases not matched to a gene: 4. The germline V gene encodes CDR1 SGDLS and CDR2 YYNGEE. The CDR3 DNA reads TGTGCCAGCAGCAAGACAGGGTCCGAGCAGTACTTC. This codes for CASSKTGSEQYF.

The chain employs TRBV27 and TRBJ1-1; D possibly corresponds to TRBD1 (6 bases). This CDR3 comprises 15 residues. Germline-derived CDR1 and CDR2 are MNHEY and SMNVEV (reference sequence). The V end was cut by 6 bases, the J end by 1 base, with 15 bases between. CDR3: CASRGWRDTNTEAFF. The DNA for the CDR3 is TGTGCCAGCAGAGGATGGCGGGACACGAACACTGAAGCTTTCTTT.

The chain links TRBV7-8 to TRBJ1-2; 10 bases fit TRBD1. V was clipped by 4 bases and J by 7 bases; unmatched bases: 9. CDR1 and CDR2 from the germline V gene are SGHVS and FQNEAQ. The length of the CDR3 is 15 residues. In DNA form, the CDR3 reads TGTGCCAGCAGCTCCGGGACAGGGGCGACAGGTGGCTACACCTTC. This translates into CASSSGTGATGGYTF.

This clone was seen just once. This chain joins TRBV27 and TRBJ2-7; 9 positions match TRBD1. The CDR3 consists of 15 residues. The V segment lost 2 bases and the J segment 2 bases; nucleotides outside the gene matches: 4. The germline V gene encodes CDR1 MNHEY and CDR2 SMNVEV (reference sequence). In nucleotides, the CDR3 is TGTGCCAGCAGTTTAGAGGGGACAGGGCCCTACGAGCAGTACTTC. Its translation: CASSLEGTGPYEQYF.

The V call is TRBV28, the J call TRBJ1-6, with 9 bases matching TRBD1. The CDR3 consists of 15 residues. Germline loops: CDR1 MDHEN, CDR2 SYDVKM. J was trimmed by 0 bases and V by 8 bases; bases with no gene match: 2. The chain's CDR3 is CASGTGSSYNSPLHF. CDR3 in DNA: TGTGCCAGCGGGACAGGGAGCTCCTATAATTCACCCCTCCACTTT.

This clone occurred once. The chain joins TRBV18 to TRBJ2-2, with D possibly matching TRBD2 (5 bases). The germline V gene has CDR1 KGHSH and CDR2 LQKENI. The CDR3 is made up of 12 amino acids. The V end lost 2 bases, the J end lost 13 bases, and 11 bases lay between the germline ends. The CDR3 here is CASSPGREWLFF. The CDR3 DNA reads as TGTGCCAGCTCACCAGGGAGAGAGTGGCTGTTTTTT.

The rearrangement joins TRBV30 to TRBJ1-4, with D possibly TRBD1 on 5 matching bases. Germline V gene sequence: CDR1 GTSNPN, CDR2 SVGIG (reference sequence). The CDR3 totals 14 residues. V lost 3 bases, J lost 4 bases, and 12 bases lay in between. CDR3 DNA: TGTGCCTGGAGCAAGCCAGGGAGTAATGAAAAACTGTTTTTT. It yields the protein CAWSKPGSNEKLFF.

CDR3 sequence: CAWSQGGPGQGTDTQYF. CDR3 nucleotide sequence: TGTGCCTGGAGCCAAGGGGGACCGGGACAGGGCACAGATACGCAGTATTTT. J is TRBJ2-3 and V is TRBV30; 8 bases align to TRBD1. CDR3 length: 17 residues. The germline gives CDR1 GTSNPN, CDR2 SVGIG (reference sequence). V trimming: 3 bases; J trimming: 1 base; junction bases outside the gene matches: 12. Combining the CDR3 with reference TRBV30 and TRBJ2-3 gives the whole variable domain SQTIHQWPATLVQPVGSPLSLECTVEGTSNPNLYWYRQAAGRGLQLLFYSVGIGQISSEVPQNLSASRPQDRQFILSSKKLLLSDSGFYLCAWSQGGPGQGTDTQYFGPGTRLTVL.